This T cell receptor (beta chain) was captured by sequencing in a study of cytomegalovirus exposure and HLA in healthy donors (dated by TCRdb to about 2017). Regarding the research as a whole: An earlier analysis of approximately 640 of the donors reported about 250 Gb of sequence data and some 120 million unique TCR beta sequences from 150 million to 200 million T cells. Roughly 300 gigabases of sequencing data and tens of millions of unique TCR sequences made up an early release that covered fewer than 650 HLA-typed donors. Among the roughly 400 genotyped donors, about 83% belonged to the genetic ancestry cluster associated with self-reported Caucasian donors. The study aimed to test whether cataloging public T cell receptors could reveal signatures of past pathogen exposure. Using immunosequencing, the study profiled T cell repertoires from 666 subjects and related those repertoires to cytomegalovirus serostatus. A separate validation cohort of 100 to 150 different subjects was used in addition to the 666-subject first cohort. High-throughput TCR immunosequencing, statistical association of individual TCRs with disease status, and machine learning were combined to predict cytomegalovirus infection status. A later analysis re-examined previously published TCR beta repertoires from about 700 donors and added high-resolution HLA genotyping to investigate patterns of TCR occurrence. Rather than using new phenotypic data, the later analysis identified candidate immune exposures from TCR beta sequences and from how often those sequences occurred across donors. To decide whether each TCR beta V gene segment behaved as functional or pseudogenic, an earlier analysis of fewer than 750 of the donors relied on high-throughput TCR beta sequencing. Alongside the repertoire data, information on donor age, sex, ethnicity and CMV serostatus was compiled. Genome-wide SNP genotypes for about three fifths of the roughly 700 donors were used in a later genetic analysis, which treated that subset as a discovery cohort. Every discovery cohort repertoire had been produced on one sequencing platform. HLA typing included class I and class II loci at four-digit resolution. Typing coverage differed by locus: A, B, C, DRB1 and DQB1 were typed in roughly 620-630 donors, DQA1 in about 500, DPA1 in nearly 610, and DPB1 in just under 490. Because of strong linkage in the cohort, roughly five DR-DQ haplotypes were treated as single units for association and clustering. Across some 400 genotyped donors of the cohort, an average of about 240,000 unique TCR beta nucleotide sequences per donor were sequenced, and roughly 18% of those sequences were non-productive.

The germline V gene supplies CDR1 MGHRA and CDR2 YSYEKL. Reading from cysteine to phenylalanine, the CDR3 counts 16 amino acids. The retained sequence is limited to the CDR3, 48 bases, with the frame set at the first base. Cut back by 3 bases and 0 bases, the V and J ends lie 12 bases apart. The library was built by means of the immunoSEQ multiplex PCR assay. For the multiplex PCR, a mixture combining 60 forward primers for TCR Vbeta segments and 13 reverse primers for TCR Jbeta segments was used. A multiplex PCR assay on genomic DNA amplified the CDR3 region of rearranged TCR beta genes. Amplified TCR beta libraries were sequenced as 87-base-pair reads on the Illumina HiSeq System. As for how the authors treated the data: A later analysis counted tens of millions of unique TCR beta chains across the 700 or so repertoires, and some 12 million of these chains were shared by at least two donors. Raw reads were error-corrected and collapsed into unique sequences with a nearest-neighbor algorithm that merged closely related sequences to remove PCR and sequencing errors. To assign V, D and J gene segments, CDR3 sequences were aligned to IMGT reference sequences. For a sequence to be retained, a match of at least six nucleotides was required to both a V gene segment and a J gene segment. Rearrangements were called productive when the CDR3 lacked stop codons and stayed in frame with V and J; all others were non-productive. Following IMGT convention, CDR3 was defined as the stretch from the second conserved V-encoded cysteine up to the conserved J-encoded phenylalanine. Sequences without an unambiguous match to a single V gene segment were excluded from the earlier analysis of about 600 of the donors. An earlier analysis of some 610 of the donors called V segments functional above 56.7% productive rearrangements and segregating when the between-donor standard deviation exceeded 5%. A statistical classification framework was built to diagnose cytomegalovirus status from the catalog of TCR beta chain sequences. V and J gene assignment, in a later analysis, came from comparing TCR nucleotide sequences with IMGT/GENE-DB human TR gene sequences. A later analysis assigned CDR3 sequences and most-parsimonious VDJ recombination scenarios with the TCRdist pipeline. A later analysis defined each TCR beta chain by its CDR3 amino acid sequence plus V-gene family, and excluded reads lacking a unique V-gene family. As a way to deal with suspected cross-contamination and a sequencing artifact, a later analysis dropped 450 to 700 nucleotide sequences that were highly shared and had low generation probability. In a later analysis, a clonal expansion index for each public chain was calculated from normalized within-repertoire ranks of inferred template counts. Generation probabilities in a later analysis came from a VDJ recombination model fitted to out-of-frame rearrangements, and those results were checked against IGoR. A later analysis scored TCR-TCR, TCR-HLA and TCR-CMV co-occurrence with hypergeometric tests, applying a repertoire-size bias correction to TCR pairs. False discovery rates were estimated in a later analysis by permuting HLA or CMV assignments 20 times. In a later analysis, co-occurring TCRs were grouped using DBSCAN, with TCRdist sequence similarity added in when clustering inside HLA-allele-positive subsets. Co-occurrence clustering excluded repertoires with fewer than 30,000 or more than 120,000 public chains, plus five with anomalous nucleotide sharing. TCRdb retrieved this table from immuneACCESS and kept in-frame rearrangements only. Not all clones are present; in checked studies, unresolved V genes account for under half, and no reason is known for the remainder. That table supplies the V and J calls and clone size; D and trimming were determined from the DNA. For this sample the table gives 120,000 or so clones, of which approximately 87% were detected only once. The top ten clonotypes cover around 20% of the sample.

In total, about 650 healthy bone marrow donors made up the cohort. Cohort members were all nominally healthy when sampled, although unrecorded immune exposures were likely present. The donor tested CMV seropositive and was one of the 289 seropositive cohort members. A peripheral blood sample was collected from each donor, and TCR beta sequencing was performed on peripheral blood mononuclear cells. The Qiagen DNeasy Blood Extraction Kit was used to extract genomic DNA from the blood cell samples. On the study overall, not on this receptor specifically: According to a later analysis, parvovirus B19, influenza, CMV and Epstein-Barr virus appeared linked to several top co-occurrence clusters. A total of about 150 TCR beta chains were listed by the study as associated with cytomegalovirus. In both the original and validation cohorts, the classifier was reported to diagnose cytomegalovirus status with high specificity and sensitivity. In a later analysis, TCR association rates were found to vary across HLA loci, with the most associated TCRs seen for DRB1 alleles and the fewest for HLA-C alleles. Broadly in line with IMGT annotations, most TCR beta V segments showed up in productive rearrangements about 87% or about 30% of the time in an earlier analysis of under 700 of the donors. Compared with equally common non-associated chains, HLA-associated TCR beta chains in a later analysis were more clonally expanded and had lower generation probabilities. Because some donors lacked HLA typing at each locus, the association tests relied only on the typed subset. A further reported finding was that TCR beta sequences accurately predicted the HLA-A and HLA-B alleles for most subjects in the first cohort. Presence/absence analyses assumed roughly uniform sequencing depth across donors, an assumption that may not hold. The authors suggested that the approach could potentially be extended to other disease states and immunological phenotypes. Most CMV-associated TCR beta chains appeared to be HLA-restricted in a later analysis, and the HLA associations seemed to be driven largely by CMV exposure. In a later analysis, around 17,000 TCR beta sequences were associated with specific HLA alleles at a false discovery rate of 0.05. The 87-base-pair reads could not distinguish some IMGT-functional V segments, including TRBV6-2 and TRBV6-3, so those segments were excluded. In a later genetic analysis, a missense DCLRE1C variant was associated with V-gene and J-gene trimming of TCR beta chains, and the association was replicated in an independent cohort. The sequencing pipeline was judged likely to have produced a cluster of highly shared sequence variants as a technical artifact. Because counts were too low, some 17 rarely observed V segments, including chromosome 9 orphons, were left out of the earlier analysis of 587 of the donors. For the cohort, immune exposure information was limited to CMV serostatus. This cohort had only TCR beta chains sequenced, and the lack of alpha or paired-chain data limited which features could be detected. When HLA alleles, especially DR and DQ, strongly co-occurred, TCR associations were difficult to assign to individual alleles. Most TCR sequences were observed very rarely across donors, whereas some public TCRs were present in many individuals. In vitro tests confirmed that a few of the cytomegalovirus-associated TCR beta chains recognize cytomegalovirus antigens. Linkage disequilibrium might explain the correlated functional status among segregating V segments, but an unknown experimental factor could not be excluded. Compared with the approximately 700-donor mean, donors in an Asian-associated ancestry cluster had fewer N-insertions in productive TCRs, according to a later genetic analysis.

In the case of this clone: The clone's antigen remains unknown. Per-base qualities were not stored, and no clone one base away is much larger.

Sequencing was carried out using PBMCs. This sequence was found in a man younger than 35 in good health and CMV-seropositive. Recombination joined TRBV4-1 with TRBJ2-1, with the identity of the D gene unclear. The base sequence is TGCGCCAGCAGCCAGGTTGACATACTCTCCTACAATGAGCAGTTCTTC. This yields the protein CASSQVDILSYNEQFF.